One sample yielded the 14 T cell receptor beta chains listed below, sequenced in a study of tumor and adjacent non-tumor tissue in lung cancer. Three rounds of nested PCR, following a modified ARM-PCR protocol, produced the TCRbeta library. In TCRdb, the multiplex PCR reads were re-called with MiXCR into one record per CDR3 protein. Among 75,000 to 90,000 distinct CDR3 sequences listed, roughly three quarters were seen once. This sample's RNA came from whole unsorted tissue. More than 3 cm separated this lung sample from the edge of the tumor. The specimen was distant non-tumor lung tissue. These TCRs come from a woman between 45 and 65 years old with non-small cell lung cancer.

With respect to this clonotype: A read error may explain this, as a much larger clone is one base away. This sequence joins TRBV20-1 and TRBJ2-7; maybe TRBD1 (6 bases). Germline V gene data show CDR1 as DFQATT and CDR2 as SNEGSKA (reference sequence). The ends were cut back, 6 bases at V and 2 bases at J, with 14 bases in the middle. The CDR3 is 13 residues long. The CDR3 nucleotides are TGCAGTGCCCAACGACAGGAGGCCTACGAGCAGTACTTC. Its protein product is CSAQRQEAYEQYF.

Notes on this clonotype: The conserved final phenylalanine or tryptophan is absent from the CDR3, which likely points to a read error. The chain has TRBV20-1 and TRBJ2-3, with a possible D match to TRBD2 (6 bases). Germline CDR1 is DFQATT and CDR2 is SNEGSKA (reference sequence). This CDR3 is 16 amino acids long. The V end lost 2 bases, the J end lost 6 bases, and 21 bases lay between the germline ends. DNA of the CDR3: TGCAGTGCTAGAACTTTTGTGGGAGGCCCTTCGGATACGCAGTATTCT. Translating gives CSARTFVGGPSDTQYS.

Of note for this clonotype: Just one base apart from a much larger clone, this may be a read error. V gene TRBV7-9 combines with J gene TRBJ1-6; 9 bases fit TRBD1. CDR3 length: 14 residues. Germline V CDR1 and CDR2: SEHNR, FQNEAQ (reference sequence). CDR3 region: CTSSTGQGNSPLHF. Written as DNA, the CDR3 is TGTACCAGCAGTACGGGACAGGGAAATTCACCCCTCCACTTT.

This chain connects TRBV10-3 to TRBJ2-5, with D hard to call. Trimming removed 11 bases at V and 3 bases at J, with 16 bases between. Germline values: CDR1 ENHRY, CDR2 SYGVKD. This CDR3 has 13 amino acids. The CDR3 DNA is TGTGCCGCAAGGAGAGGCTTAGAAGAGACCCAGTACTTC. Protein sequence: CAARRGLEETQYF.

This chain uses TRBV6-2 or TRBV6-3 with TRBJ2-3; D is ambiguous. Germline CDR1 is MNHEY and CDR2 is SVGEGT. The ends were cut back, 2 bases at V and 2 bases at J, with 11 bases in the middle. The CDR3 loop spans 15 amino acids. The CDR3 protein is CASSYIPEDTDTQYF. Written as DNA, the CDR3 is TGTGCCAGCAGTTACATTCCCGAGGACACAGATACGCAGTATTTT.

As regards this clonotype: A read error may account for a junction end that differs from germline. The V gene is TRBV5-1, the J gene TRBJ1-2; D is possibly TRBD1 (6 bases). Per the germline V gene, CDR1 is SGHRS and CDR2 is YFSETQ. This CDR3 region has 15 residues. The CDR3 here is CARSLDYNRVEGYTF. CDR3 sequence (DNA): TGCGCCAGAAGCTTGGACTATAACAGGGTTGAAGGCTACACCTTC.

The sample holds one count of this clonotype. The CDR3 spells CASIQVTGSNQPQHF. The CDR3 DNA reads TGCGCCAGCATCCAGGTGACCGGTAGCAATCAGCCCCAGCATTTT. This chain joins TRBV4-1 and TRBJ1-5; D remains unclear. Deletions cut 7 bases from V and 0 bases from J, with 13 bases between. The CDR3 totals 15 residues. Germline-derived CDR1 and CDR2 are MGHRA and YSYEKL.

The rearrangement joins TRBV29-1 to TRBJ2-3; D remains ambiguous. V lost 8 bases and J lost 5, with 17 bases in between. The CDR3 has 13 amino acids. Germline V gene data show CDR1 as SQVTM and CDR2 as ANQGSEA. The CDR3 protein is CSMRSGTIDTQYF. The CDR3 region has the DNA TGCAGCATGCGGTCGGGCACCATAGATACGCAGTATTTT.

This CDR3 is CASSLGMTGGSEAFF. CDR3 DNA sequence: TGTGCCAGCAGCTTAGGAATGACTGGGGGGTCTGAAGCTTTCTTT. The V and J genes are TRBV11-3 and TRBJ1-1, with a tentative D call TRBD1 (5 bases). Germline V gene sequence: CDR1 SGHNT, CDR2 YENEEA. V was trimmed by 1 base and J by 6 bases, leaving 15 bases between them. There are 15 residues in the CDR3.

Turning to this clonotype: At one end the junction does not follow the germline gene, possibly because of a read error. This chain joins TRBV12-3 or TRBV12-4 and TRBJ2-7; 10 bases fit TRBD1. The CDR3 totals 15 residues. The CDR3 sequence: CASSTRTGGRYEQHF. The CDR3 bases are TGTGCCAGCAGTACCAGGACAGGGGGTAGGTACGAGCAGCACTTC.

Concerning this clonotype itself: An end of the junction differs from the germline gene, which may be a read error. The V gene is TRBV6-2 or TRBV6-3, the J gene TRBJ2-6; perhaps D is TRBD1 or TRBD2 (5 bases each). The CDR3 totals 13 residues. Per germline, CDR1 MNHEY and CDR2 SVGEGT. The CDR3 DNA reads TGTGCCAGCACCACCGACGGGGCCAACCTCCTGACTTTC. Its translation: CASTTDGANLLTF.

This clonotype was seen ten or more times. The chain links TRBV24-1 to TRBJ2-7; a weak D match, TRBD2 (6 bases). Germline-derived CDR1 and CDR2 are KGHDR and SFDVKD. Trimming left V 4 bases short and J 0 bases short, with 15 bases between. CDR3 length equals 16 residues. CDR3 sequence (DNA): TGTGCCACCAGTGACGCGGGGCAGGGCGGCTCCTACGAGCAGTACTTC. Translating gives CATSDAGQGGSYEQYF.

A note on this clonotype: A read error may account for a junction end that differs from germline. The V call is TRBV6-5, the J call TRBJ2-2, with 10 bases lining up with TRBD1. The CDR3 totals 19 residues. Germline V gene sequence: CDR1 MNHEY, CDR2 SVGAGI. Here the CDR3 DNA reads TGTACCAGCAGCCTTCGTCCCCCGGGACAGGGGAGAAGGACCGGTGAGCTGTTTTTT. It codes for CTSSLRPPGQGRRTGELFF.

On this clonotype itself: No conserved phenylalanine or tryptophan ends this CDR3, so it is likely a read error. This chain connects TRBV11-2 to TRBJ1-1; D unclear. This CDR3 has 15 amino acids. CDR1 and CDR2 (germline): SGHAT, FQNNGV. For the CDR3, the DNA is TGTGCCAGTAGCTTAGAGCCGGGGTCGAACACTGAAGCTTTCTTA. As protein: CASSLEPGSNTEAFL.